This entry lists 27 T cell receptor beta chains sequenced from one sample in a study of identical twins. TCRdb reprocessed the 5' RACE reads via MiXCR and lists one record per CDR3 protein. Of 600,000 to 800,000 distinct CDR3 sequences listed, over 20% are singletons. These sequences were also reported in another study, on T cells expressing NK-cell markers.

Sequenced material: PBMCs. The source is a woman aged 18-35 years in good health.

V usage is TRBV12-3 or TRBV12-4 and J usage is TRBJ2-5, with D tentatively TRBD1 (5 bases). Trimming pared 7 bases from V and 7 bases from J, leaving 16 bases between. CDR3 length: 13 residues. CDR3 DNA: TGTGCCAGCACCCCGATCCTCCAGGGGACCCAGTACTTC. It is translated as CASTPILQGTQYF.

This clonotype was detected only once. J is TRBJ2-2 and V is TRBV7-2; D remains ambiguous. This CDR3 has 15 amino acids. V dropped 0 bases and J dropped 1 base, with 6 bases sitting between them. Germline CDR1 is SGHTA and CDR2 is FQGNSA. The CDR3 DNA is TGTGCCAGCAGCTTAGCTAGCCGGAACACCGGGGAGCTGTTTTTT. Its translation: CASSLASRNTGELFF.

The chain has TRBV5-6 and TRBJ2-7; 9 positions agree with TRBD1. After removal of 4 bases from V and 5 bases from J, the junction contained 7 bases not matched to a gene. The germline V gene encodes CDR1 SGHDT and CDR2 YYEEEE. CDR3 length: 14 residues. The CDR3 is CASSALQGAHEQYF. In DNA form, the CDR3 reads TGTGCCAGCAGCGCATTACAGGGGGCCCACGAGCAGTACTTC.

This sequence joins TRBV30 and TRBJ2-1; the D is unclear. This CDR3 has 13 amino acids. V was cut by 3 bases and J by 1 base, with 7 bases left in between. Looked up from germline, CDR1 is GTSNPN and CDR2 is SVGIG (reference sequence). CDR3 sequence: CAWRLGSYNEQFF. CDR3 coding DNA: TGTGCCTGGAGGCTAGGTTCCTACAATGAGCAGTTCTTC.

In DNA form, the CDR3 reads TGTGCCAGCAGTTTAGATTGGGAGTTCCGGGGGCGGCCACACAATGAGCAGTTCTTC. Amino acid sequence: CASSLDWEFRGRPHNEQFF. The chain employs TRBV12-3 or TRBV12-4 and TRBJ2-1; perhaps D is TRBD1 or TRBD2 (6 bases each). The CDR3 has 19 amino acids. V dropped 1 base and J dropped 5 bases, with 24 bases sitting between them.

The chain links TRBV5-4 to TRBJ2-1, with 8 positions matching TRBD2. V shed 4 bases and J 3 bases; nucleotides not matched to a gene: 6. CDR3 size: 15 residues. Germline CDR1 and CDR2: SGHNT and YYREEE (reference sequence). The CDR3 nucleotides read TGTGCCAGCAGCCCCCCCCTAGCGGGCTACAATGAGCAGTTCTTC. It encodes CASSPPLAGYNEQFF.

As regards this clonotype: The junction departs from the called germline gene at one end, perhaps through a read error. The J gene is TRBJ2-7, the V gene TRBV5-1; 10 bases align to TRBD1. CDR1 is SGHRS, CDR2 YFSETQ, per germline. The CDR3 runs 16 residues. CDR3 bases: TGCGCCAGCAGGTCCGGGACAGGGGCTTACTCCTACGTGCAGTACTTC. As protein: CASRSGTGAYSYVQYF.

The chain recombines TRBV20-1 with TRBJ2-7; tentative D call: TRBD2 (5 bases). The V gene lost 5 bases and the J gene lost 0 bases, with 11 bases spanning the gap. The CDR3 is 13 residues long. The germline V gene has CDR1 DFQATT and CDR2 SNEGSKA (reference sequence). Here the CDR3 reads CSAQDGDSYEQYF. The CDR3 DNA sequence: TGCAGTGCTCAGGACGGGGACTCCTACGAGCAGTACTTC.

This clonotype occurred a few times. At one end the junction does not follow the germline gene, possibly because of a read error. The J gene is TRBJ2-2, the V gene TRBV6-1; D is perhaps TRBD2 (5 bases). The germline CDR1 and CDR2 sequences are MNHNS and SASEGT. This CDR3 contains 14 residues. The CDR3 sequence: CASSVEHRGALPTF. Written as DNA, the CDR3 is TGTGCCAGCAGTGTCGAACACCGGGGAGCTCTACCCACTTTT.

This clonotype has a handful of counts. The junction shows a germline mismatch at one end, possibly a read error. The chain employs TRBV12-3 or TRBV12-4 and TRBJ1-1; D not certain. The CDR3 consists of 13 residues. For the CDR3, the DNA is TGTGCCAGCAGGGGTCACGTGAACACTGAAGTTTTCTTT. It is translated as CASRGHVNTEVFF.

This clonotype was recorded at least ten times. The rearrangement joins TRBV12-3 or TRBV12-4 to TRBJ2-5; a possible D gene is TRBD2 (6 bases). This CDR3 contains 11 residues. V lost 11 bases, J lost 3 bases, and 10 bases lay in between. CDR3 nucleotides: TGTGCCGGAGGGACGAAAGAGACCCAGTACTTC. It specifies CAGGTKETQYF.

This clonotype has a count of ten or more. The chain couples TRBV20-1 to TRBJ2-1, with 7 nucleotides matching TRBD2. Losses at the gene ends were 5 bases for V and 1 base for J; bases not matched to a gene: 17. Germline V gene sequence: CDR1 DFQATT, CDR2 SNEGSKA (reference sequence). The CDR3 totals 18 residues. CDR3 residues: CSARSEWEGYQSYNEQFF. Here the CDR3 DNA reads TGCAGTGCTCGATCAGAATGGGAGGGTTATCAGTCCTACAATGAGCAGTTCTTC.

This clonotype showed up many times. The chain recombines TRBV20-1 with TRBJ2-1; 7 bases map to TRBD2. Germline V gene sequence: CDR1 DFQATT, CDR2 SNEGSKA (reference sequence). The CDR3 has 12 amino acids. The CDR3 spells CTGTTSYNEQFF. As DNA, the CDR3 is TGCACCGGGACTACGTCATACAATGAGCAGTTCTTC.

The rearrangement links TRBV20-1 to TRBJ2-1; D unclear. The CDR3 consists of 13 residues. Trimming took off 2 bases at V and 6 bases at J, with 11 bases between the two ends. Germline-derived CDR1 and CDR2 are DFQATT and SNEGSKA (reference sequence). The CDR3 coding sequence is TGCAGTGCTAGATCTCAAACCGGCAATGAGCAGTTCTTC. Its protein product is CSARSQTGNEQFF.

This clonotype was counted once. In DNA form, the CDR3 reads TGCAGTGCTAGGGGCGTCGGTATAGGGACCTCCTACGAGCAGTACTTC. Translating gives CSARGVGIGTSYEQYF. The chain employs TRBV20-1 and TRBJ2-7, with D perhaps TRBD1 or TRBD2 (5 bases each). Germline CDR1 and CDR2: DFQATT and SNEGSKA (reference sequence). The V gene lost 3 bases and the J gene lost 0 bases, with 18 bases spanning the gap. The CDR3 length is 16 residues.

The chain joins TRBV27 to TRBJ2-5, with a tentative D call TRBD2 (5 bases). From germline, CDR1 is MNHEY and CDR2 SMNVEV (reference sequence). The CDR3 is 14 amino acids. The V and J ends lost 5 bases and 4 bases respectively, with 14 bases between them. This CDR3 reads CASSPGLRGETQYF. CDR3 DNA: TGTGCCAGCAGTCCCGGACTGAGAGGAGAGACCCAGTACTTC.

There are many counts of this clonotype. This chain links TRBV12-3 or TRBV12-4 with TRBJ2-4; D may be TRBD1 (6 bases). This CDR3 is 13 amino acids long. Between the trimmed V and J ends, which lost 6 bases and 8 bases, there was a span of 14 bases. DNA for the CDR3: TGTGCCAGCAGCATGACAGGACCTGACATTCAGTACTTC. Protein sequence: CASSMTGPDIQYF.

This clonotype was counted a few times. The chain combines TRBV2 with TRBJ2-7, with TRBD1 identical over 8 bases. J lost 3 bases, V lost 8 bases, and 3 bases had no gene match. The germline gives CDR1 SNHLY, CDR2 FYNNEI. This CDR3 spans 12 amino acids. CDR3: CASRDRNYEQYF. The CDR3 DNA reads TGTGCCAGCCGGGACAGGAACTACGAGCAGTACTTC.

The chain links TRBV27 to TRBJ2-1, with D maybe TRBD1 (5 bases). This CDR3 is built from 11 residues. Between the trimmed V and J ends, which lost 8 bases and 6 bases, there was a span of 8 bases. The germline V gene has CDR1 MNHEY and CDR2 SMNVEV (reference sequence). CDR3 bases: TGTGCCAGCGGGGCTCTCAATGAGCAGTTCTTC. This sequence encodes CASGALNEQFF.

This clonotype appeared a few times. This sequence joins TRBV12-3 or TRBV12-4 and TRBJ2-6, with D uncertain. V was clipped by 6 bases and J by 0 bases, with 9 bases between them. This CDR3 region has 15 residues. In DNA form, the CDR3 reads TGTGCCAGCAGACGAGAGGCCTCTGGGGCCAACGTCCTGACTTTC. It encodes CASRREASGANVLTF.

In its sample, this clonotype was seen many times. This chain connects TRBV7-9 to TRBJ2-5; D is perhaps TRBD2 (5 bases). This CDR3 is built from 14 residues. Germline CDR1 is SEHNR and CDR2 is FQNEAQ (reference sequence). Trimming cost V 4 bases and J 2 bases, with 11 bases left between them. In nucleotides, the CDR3 is TGTGCCAGCAGCTCTCGGACGGGACAAGAGACCCAGTACTTC. Translating it yields CASSSRTGQETQYF.

The chain is built from TRBV20-1 and TRBJ2-1; 8 bases align to TRBD2. The CDR3 extends over 17 amino acids. CDR1 is DFQATT, CDR2 SNEGSKA, per germline (reference sequence). With 6 bases clipped from V and 3 bases from J, the junction kept 16 bases outside the gene matches. The CDR3 here is CSARDFRREGLYNEQFF. The CDR3 DNA reads as TGCAGTGCCAGGGACTTTCGACGGGAGGGCCTCTACAATGAGCAGTTCTTC.

The chain has TRBV30 and TRBJ2-7, with D unclear. Germline assignment: CDR1 GTSNPN and CDR2 SVGIG (reference sequence). Between the trimmed V and J ends, which lost 2 bases and 2 bases, there was a span of 7 bases. The CDR3 runs 12 residues. This chain's CDR3 is CAWSLGPYEQYF. As DNA, the CDR3 is TGTGCCTGGAGTCTAGGTCCCTACGAGCAGTACTTC.

This clonotype has just one count. This chain connects TRBV11-2 to TRBJ2-7; TRBD1 matches at 7 bases. The trim removed 1 base at V and 6 bases at J, leaving 6 bases unmatched. The CDR3 has 14 residues. Germline assignment: CDR1 SGHAT and CDR2 FQNNGV. The CDR3 protein is CASSLVGGLAEQYF. The DNA of the CDR3 is TGTGCCAGCAGCTTAGTAGGGGGCCTGGCCGAGCAGTACTTC.

This clonotype was observed a handful of times. The gene calls are TRBV5-1 and TRBJ2-3; either TRBD1 or TRBD2 may fit D (5 bases each). The CDR3 runs to 16 residues. Trimming cost V 0 bases and J 4 bases, with 15 bases left between them. In germline, CDR1 is SGHRS, CDR2 YFSETQ. CDR3 coding DNA: TGCGCCAGCAGCTTGGAACTGGCAGGGAGCCCAGATACGCAGTATTTT. It translates to CASSLELAGSPDTQYF.

V is TRBV5-1 and J is TRBJ2-1, with D possibly being TRBD1 (6 bases). This CDR3 contains 13 residues. V lost 4 bases and J 5 bases, leaving 10 bases between the germline ends. Per the germline V gene, CDR1 is SGHRS and CDR2 is YFSETQ. The CDR3 sequence is CASSPYRDNEQFF. The DNA for the CDR3 is TGCGCCAGCAGCCCTTACAGGGACAATGAGCAGTTCTTC.

V is TRBV5-1 and J is TRBJ2-7; 8 bases align to TRBD2. The junction had 18 bases not matched to a gene; V was cut back by 4 bases and J by 6 bases. Germline V gives CDR1 SGHRS, CDR2 YFSETQ. The CDR3 spans 17 residues. CDR3 nucleotides: TGCGCCAGCAGCCTACCGCCCCGGCGGGAGGATCTGGTCGAGCAGTACTTC. Its protein is CASSLPPRREDLVEQYF. The whole variable domain, filled in from reference TRBV5-1 and TRBJ2-7, reads KAGVTQTPRYLIKTRGQQVTLSCSPISGHRSVSWYQQTPGQGLQFLFEYFSETQRNKGNFPGRFSGRQFSNSRSEMNVSTLELGDSALYLCASSLPPRREDLVEQYFGPGTRLTVT.